The 4 T cell receptor beta chains in this list originate from one sample, sequenced in a study of regulatory T cells in long-lasting Graves disease. Library construction for TCR beta used iRepertoire HTBI primers and Arm-PCR of CDR3 regions. A single record per CDR3 protein comes from TCRdb applying MiXCR to the multiplex PCR reads. In the table there are roughly 500,000 distinct CDR3 sequences, 11% to 15% of which are singletons. The time point is: newly diagnosed GD, antithyroid drugs for less than 3 months. PBMC RNA was the source of the TCR library. The data were also submitted as part of a second study, on T cells in Graves' hyperthyroidism and ophthalmopathy.

The starting material was peripheral blood mononuclear cells (PBMCs), obtained at new diagnosis, from a patient treated with antithyroid drugs. These receptors were collected from a woman in her forties or fifties with Graves disease.

This clonotype was observed a handful of times. This chain joins TRBV19 and TRBJ1-5, with D maybe TRBD1 (5 bases). This CDR3 spans 15 amino acids. Trimming stripped 3 bases from V and 9 bases from J, with 18 bases between. Germline V gene data show CDR1 as LNHDA and CDR2 as SQIVND (reference sequence). The CDR3 is CASSMTGTKERPQHF. For the CDR3, the DNA is TGTGCCAGTAGTATGACCGGGACCAAAGAGCGGCCCCAGCATTTT.

This clonotype was detected ten times or more. This chain links TRBV29-1 with TRBJ1-1; the match to TRBD1 covers 7 bases. The CDR3 is 14 residues long. Germline V lookup: CDR1 SQVTM, CDR2 ANQGSEA. Trimming took 3 bases from V and 11 from J; bases not matched to a gene: 15. The chain's CDR3 is CSVDGRGGAIRAFF. The CDR3, as DNA: TGCAGCGTTGATGGCCGAGGGGGCGCGATTCGCGCTTTCTTT.

In its sample, this clonotype was seen a few times. The chain is built from TRBV28 and TRBJ2-2; 8 bases match TRBD1. CDR3 length: 15 amino acids. Germline trimming cut 6 bases from V and 3 bases from J; bases unmatched to any gene: 6. CDR1 is MDHEN, CDR2 SYDVKM, per germline. Here the CDR3 DNA reads TGTGCCAGCAGCTCAGGGGGCGCCGACACCGGGGAGCTGTTTTTT. Protein: CASSSGGADTGELFF.

This clonotype was detected ten times or more. The chain links TRBV2 to TRBJ2-7, with 8 bases matching TRBD1. Germline CDR1 is SNHLY and CDR2 is FYNNEI. The trim removed 3 bases at V and 7 bases at J, leaving 11 bases unmatched. The CDR3 spans 15 residues. The CDR3 nucleotides read TGTGCCAGCAGTGATAGGACAGGGTTCGACGGGGAGCAGTACTTC. Protein: CASSDRTGFDGEQYF.